This T cell receptor beta chain derives from a study of identical twins. Notes on the study in general: Insertion counts were lower in abundant cord blood beta clonotypes, a trend that memory repertoires did not show. Twins' surplus sharing was weaker for beta out-of-frame sequences.

CDR3 length equals 14 residues. The trim removed 5 bases at V and 10 bases at J, leaving 8 bases unmatched. CDR1 SGHTA and CDR2 FQGNSA come from the germline V gene. This clonotype occurred a few times. Its antigen is as yet unknown. Template switching supplied a universal primer site; unique molecular identifiers were carried on the cDNA. TCRdb passed the 5' RACE reads through MiXCR, listing each CDR3 protein once. This sample has around 490,000 distinct CDR3 sequences, with around 15% found just once. The sample also formed part of further work on yellow fever vaccine responses in identical twins.

The TCR sequence derives from a woman younger than 35 in good health. The specimen was CD4+ T cells sorted from blood. The J gene is TRBJ2-1, the V gene TRBV7-2; 10 nucleotides line up with TRBD2. The CDR3 sequence: CASSPTSGVMEQFF. CDR3 coding DNA: TGTGCCAGCAGCCCAACTAGCGGGGTGATGGAGCAGTTCTTC.